This TCR beta chain is from a study of memory CD4+ T cells and cytomegalovirus serostatus. Study summary: Of the healthy Belgian adults, several were CMV seropositive and approximately 24 seronegative. Whole-study results and caveats: Of about 150 reported CMV TCRbeta sequences, 65 to 85 were found in memory CD4+ repertoires.

Germline V CDR1 and CDR2: MDHEN, SYDVKM. The CDR3 spans 13 residues. Trimming shortened V by 5 bases and J by 7 bases, and 14 bases separated the two germline ends. In the case of this clone: Antigen: not known.

The sort gate was single viable CD3+CD4+CD8-CD45RO+ cells for memory CD4+ T cells. Serostatus was set by detecting CMV pp150, pp28, p38, p52 IgG. In the original analysis: After removing out-of-frame reads, 2,204,828 distinct TCRbeta sequences remained. Libraries were prepared by immunoSEQ multiplex PCR; TCRdb keeps only in-frame clonotypes and omits some of them. For V, J and clone size, that table is used; D and trimming come from the DNA. This sample has tens of thousands of clones, with about 80% found just once. The receptor comes from an adult in good health and CMV-seronegative. Sequencing was carried out using memory CD4+ T cells from blood. This chain joins TRBV28 and TRBJ1-2, with D possibly matching TRBD1 (5 bases). The DNA for the CDR3 is TGTGCCAGCAGTGGGACGGGCTCCTCTGGCTACACCTTC. It is translated as CASSGTGSSGYTF.